This entry is about one T cell receptor beta chain. What it binds is not known. Profiled with immunoSEQ multiplex PCR; TCRdb holds only in-frame clones, not every one. The repertoire holds 1 million to 1.2 million clones, approximately 75% seen once, with about 0.89% in the top ten. These data originate in a study of shared clonotypes between healthy human individuals. General observations from the study: Generally, naive subsets (rather than memory subsets) showed larger estimated richness.

This CDR3 is 15 amino acids long. Trimming removed 6 bases from V and 3 bases from J, with 16 bases in between. Germline assignment: CDR1 SNHLY and CDR2 FYNNEI. The material sequenced was memory CD4+ T cells from PBMCs. The subset denotes: CD45RA-negative fraction. The receptor comes from a man in his late teens or twenties in good health. Some clones in this sample may be carry-over from other donors' samples. V and J are TRBV2 and TRBJ2-3, with D unclear. Written as DNA, the CDR3 is TGTGCCAGCAGCGCCGGCCAAATCGATACAGATACGCAGTATTTT. Encoded protein: CASSAGQIDTDTQYF.